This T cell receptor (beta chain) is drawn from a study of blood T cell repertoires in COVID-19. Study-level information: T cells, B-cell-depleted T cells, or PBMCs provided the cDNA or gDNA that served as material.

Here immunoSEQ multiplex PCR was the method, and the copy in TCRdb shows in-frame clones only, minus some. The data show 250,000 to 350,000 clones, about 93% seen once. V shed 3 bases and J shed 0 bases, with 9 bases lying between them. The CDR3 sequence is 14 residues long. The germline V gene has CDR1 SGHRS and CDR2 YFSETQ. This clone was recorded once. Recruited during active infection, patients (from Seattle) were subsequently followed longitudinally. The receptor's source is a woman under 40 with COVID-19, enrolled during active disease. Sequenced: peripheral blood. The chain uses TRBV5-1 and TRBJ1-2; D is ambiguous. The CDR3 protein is CASSYIPTNYGYTF. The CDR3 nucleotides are TGCGCCAGCAGCTACATACCCACTAACTATGGCTACACCTTC.